The 3 T cell receptor beta chains below all came from one sample that was sequenced in a study of shared clonotypes between healthy human individuals. Method: immunoSEQ multiplex PCR; TCRdb's copy keeps in-frame clones and lacks some. Of fewer than 3 million clones listed, 80% to 95% are singletons. The sample taken for sequencing was naive CD4+ T cells from PBMCs. The subset was: CD45RA+ positively selected. The receptors derive from a man between 18 and 35 years old in good health. Some clones in this sample may be carry-over from other donors' samples.

This chain connects TRBV18 to TRBJ2-5; a weak D match, TRBD2 (5 bases). The CDR3 loop spans 14 amino acids. The V gene lost 6 bases and the J gene lost 1 base, with 12 bases spanning the gap. The germline V gene has CDR1 KGHSH and CDR2 LQKENI. CDR3 in amino acids: CASSYVGSQETQYF. In DNA, the CDR3 is TGTGCCAGCTCCTACGTGGGGAGCCAAGAGACCCAGTACTTC.

CDR3 sequence reads: CASSNQLAGYYEQYF. CDR3 nucleotides: TGTGCCAGCAGCAACCAACTAGCGGGTTACTACGAGCAGTACTTC. V gene TRBV5-6 combines with J gene TRBJ2-7; 9 nucleotides line up with TRBD2. Germline V gives CDR1 SGHDT, CDR2 YYEEEE. This CDR3 is 15 amino acids long. Trimming removed 4 bases from V and 3 bases from J; junction bases left unmatched: 8.

The J gene is TRBJ2-5, the V gene TRBV4-2; TRBD2 agrees at 12 bases. The germline gives CDR1 LGHNA, CDR2 YNFKEQ. Trimming removed 0 bases from V and 5 bases from J; junction bases left unmatched: 7. This CDR3 contains 17 residues. The CDR3 reads CASSQETSGRGEETQYF. In nucleotides, the CDR3 is TGTGCCAGCAGCCAAGAGACTAGCGGGAGAGGGGAGGAGACCCAGTACTTC.